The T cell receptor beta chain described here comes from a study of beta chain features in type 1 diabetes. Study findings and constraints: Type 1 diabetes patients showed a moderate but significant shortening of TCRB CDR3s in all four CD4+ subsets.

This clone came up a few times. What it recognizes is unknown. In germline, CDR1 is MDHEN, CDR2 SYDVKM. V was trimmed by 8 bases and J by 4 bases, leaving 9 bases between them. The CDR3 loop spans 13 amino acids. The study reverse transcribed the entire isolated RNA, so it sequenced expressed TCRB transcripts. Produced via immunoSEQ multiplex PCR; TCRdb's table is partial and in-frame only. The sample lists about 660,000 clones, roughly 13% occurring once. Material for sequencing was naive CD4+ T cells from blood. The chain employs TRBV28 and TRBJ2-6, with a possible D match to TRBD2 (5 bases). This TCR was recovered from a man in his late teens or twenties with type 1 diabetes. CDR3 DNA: TGTGCCAGCCACTGGGAGGGGGCCAACGTCCTGACTTTC. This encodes CASHWEGANVLTF.